Listed here is a single T cell receptor (beta chain). Its matching antigen is unknown. The data originate from a study of identical twins. Study results and caveats: Conclusions relied on cross-sectional statistical analysis, not following the same donors. Invariant MAIT and iNKT cells may have partly biased zero-insertion analyses.

V was shortened by 5 bases and J by 0 bases, with 11 bases between the two germline ends. The germline V gene has CDR1 MNHEY and CDR2 SMNVEV (reference sequence). The CDR3 runs to 15 residues. TCRdb redid the calling of the 5' RACE reads with MiXCR, one entry per CDR3 protein. The sample carries more than 600,000 distinct CDR3 sequences, approximately 18% recorded once. Another study also made use of these data, one on T cells expressing NK-cell markers. This second study notes: From sorted CD3+CD56+NKG2C+, CD3+CD56+NKG2C- and CD3+CD56-NKG2C+ T cells came the TCR beta repertoires. The CD3+CD56-NKG2C+ fraction of several donors was likewise dominated by these clonotypes.

This clonotype was obtained from a woman between 18 and 29 years old in good health. This chain links TRBV27 with TRBJ2-1; possible D gene TRBD2, 6 bases. Material: PBMCs. CDR3 nucleotides: TGTGCCAGCAGTCCACTAGCCATCTCCTACAATGAGCAGTTCTTC. Its protein product is CASSPLAISYNEQFF.